This record covers a single TCR beta chain. Trimming at V came to 8 bases and at J to 1 base, leaving 5 bases not matched to a gene. Germline CDR1 is SGHTA and CDR2 is FQGNSA. The CDR3 runs to 15 residues. These data originate in a study of blood T cell repertoires in COVID-19. Study-wide background: There were acute and convalescent COVID-19 samples, and they came from the United States, Italy and Spain. The analysed material was cDNA or gDNA that came from T cells, B-cell-depleted T cells, or PBMCs.

Per the original data handling: Amplification of reference gene primers provided the estimated nucleated cell counts. The table came from immunoSEQ multiplex PCR; TCRdb's copy has only in-frame clones and leaves some out. That table supplies the V and J calls and clone size; D and trimming were determined from the DNA. The data contain roughly 200,000 clones, just over 85% of them singletons. The rearrangement links TRBV7-2 to TRBJ2-1; 10 positions match TRBD1. This receptor was obtained from a man older than 75 with acute or convalescent COVID-19. Sequenced input: peripheral blood. CDR3 nucleotide sequence: TGTGCCAGCGGCAGGGGACAGGGGTCCTACAATGAGCAGTTCTTC. Protein sequence: CASGRGQGSYNEQFF.